The sequence of this TCR beta chain was determined in a study of blood T cell repertoires in COVID-19 (dated by TCRdb to the early 2020s). Concerning the study at large: The collaborator samples originated in the United States, Italy and Spain and spanned the acute and convalescent phases of COVID-19. Nearly every sample came with metadata listing a de-identified subject ID, COVID-19 status, age in years and sex. The samples were drawn from the first 160 participants of the ongoing ImmuneRACE study and from 950 to 1,500 subjects provided by 6 global collaborators. The material from the prospective study consisted of cDNA or gDNA derived from T cells, B-cell-depleted T cells, or PBMCs. The dataset comprised deeply sampled blood TCRbeta repertoires from subjects exposed to, actively infected with, or recovered from COVID-19. Where available, HLA class I and class II types were obtained from metadata supplied by the sample provider rather than from assay-based typing. The repertoires were released in a freely available public database meant as a resource for research on the immune response to SARS-CoV-2. Overall study results and their limits: The amount of clinical and demographic metadata varied by source and participant and was provided uncurated.

The immunoSEQ Assay, a bias-controlled multiplex PCR, was used to amplify TCRbeta CDR3 regions from genomic DNA. The original methods were these. Nucleated cell counts per sample were estimated from amplification of reference gene primers within the assay. To quantify the absolute abundance of each unique TCRbeta CDR3 rearrangement, sequence reads were collapsed and filtered. Productive Simpson clonality was computed per sample as the square root of Simpson's diversity index over productive rearrangements. Entries here come from immuneACCESS through TCRdb and include only in-frame sequences with V and J called. Some clones fail to appear in such tables; in the studies checked, an unresolved V gene covers under half of the shortfall, and the cause of the remainder is unknown. V and J calls and clone size are copied from that table; D and trimming were computed from the DNA. The sample table contains some 200,000 clones; only one count was recorded for about 86% of them. The ten largest clones take up 1.5% of the sample.

Clipping removes 7 bases from V and 3 bases from J, with 1 as the unmatched junction base count. Its CDR3 holds 13 amino acids, cysteine through phenylalanine. Only the CDR3 part of the read is kept: 39 bases, read in frame from the first base. Sequences MDHEN (CDR1) and SYDVKM (CDR2) are obtained from the germline V gene. Each collaborating institution followed its own protocols to collect whole blood in K2EDTA tubes. Collaborator samples were shipped for TCRbeta analysis as frozen whole blood, isolated PBMCs, or DNA extracted from either sample type. To note about this clone: Its antigen is unknown. Per-nucleotide qualities are absent, and no much larger clonotype sits a single base away.

Recombination joined TRBV28 with TRBJ1-4, and 8 junctional nucleotides match TRBD1. Sequenced input: peripheral blood. The receptor was isolated from a young man with active or convalescent COVID-19. The CDR3 in this case is CASTGGANEKLFF. The nucleotide sequence reads as follows: TGTGCCAGCACAGGGGGCGCTAATGAAAAACTGTTTTTT.